This paragraph reports one T cell receptor beta chain. These data originate in a study of PD-1 blockade in classical Hodgkin lymphoma. Sequencing was performed with immunoSEQ multiplex PCR; in TCRdb, only in-frame clones are kept and a portion is missing. The sample has about 23,000 clones; around nine tenths are singletons. Sample time point: newly diagnosed, previously untreated cHL patient sample. Thawed PBMCs were the source of CD4+ T cells, purified by magnetic negative selection. The CDR3 length is 16 residues. From germline, CDR1 is GTSNPN and CDR2 SVGIG (reference sequence). J gave up 0 bases and V 5 bases, and 13 bases lay outside the gene matches.

The TCR was taken from a human donor with classical Hodgkin lymphoma. Material for sequencing was CD4+ T cells from blood. This chain connects TRBV30 to TRBJ2-7; 7 nucleotides agree with TRBD1. The CDR3 loop is CAWWGPGQIISYEQYF. CDR3 bases: TGTGCCTGGTGGGGACCGGGACAGATTATCTCCTACGAGCAGTACTTC.